This record concerns one TCR beta chain sequence. What it binds is not known. The time point denotes: blood 4 weeks post-SBRT, at nephrectomy. The treatment: 15 Gy SBRT to primary tumor, nephrectomy 4 weeks later. Using immunoSEQ multiplex PCR, the repertoire was profiled, and TCRdb retains in-frame clones only, with some absent. The data show about 78,000 clones, about nine tenths seen once. The CDR3 is made up of 13 amino acids. Germline loops: CDR1 SGHTA, CDR2 FQGTGA. Trimming took 5 bases from V and 5 from J, leaving 9 bases between them. These data come from a study of radiation and T cells in renal cell carcinoma. Study observations and caveats: In blood, top tumor clones expanded by 2 weeks, shrinking by 4.

This sample comprised blood, obtained from a patient whose treatment included radiotherapy and nephrectomy. This clonotype was sampled from a woman in her 70s with renal cell carcinoma. The chain links TRBV7-3 to TRBJ2-2, with a possible D match to TRBD1 (6 bases). The CDR3 coding sequence is TGTGCCAGCAGCGCCACAGGGACCGGGGAGCTGTTTTTT. It specifies CASSATGTGELFF.